A selection of T cell receptor beta chains follows, all from one sample in a study of blood T cell repertoires in COVID-19. Method: immunoSEQ multiplex PCR; TCRdb's copy keeps in-frame clones and lacks some. The repertoire has over 110,000 clones, more than 60% of them found once; the top ten carry about 2%. Input material: peripheral blood. The receptors shown here come from a woman in her sixties with acute or convalescent COVID-19. The CDR3 runs from the conserved cysteine through the conserved F or W. Each record gives: clone size, D gene, V gene, J gene, CDR3 protein, CDR3 DNA. A D gene is named only where the DNA matches it firmly. Clone size is not always given. Where it is, it says once, few, many or a class for expanded clones.

clone_size: once; d_call: .; v_call: TRBV18; j_call: TRBJ2-7; cdr3_aa: CASTDSLPAEQYF; cdr3_nt: TGTGCCAGTACAGACAGTCTCCCAGCCGAGCAGTACTTC
clone_size: .; d_call: .; v_call: TRBV6-5; j_call: TRBJ2-7; cdr3_aa: CASSYSVSVPGEQYF; cdr3_nt: TGTGCCAGCAGTTACTCCGTATCAGTCCCGGGCGAGCAGTACTTC
clone_size: few; d_call: TRBD2; v_call: TRBV30; j_call: TRBJ2-3; cdr3_aa: CAWTEATSGREDTQYF; cdr3_nt: TGTGCCTGGACCGAAGCGACTAGCGGGAGGGAAGATACGCAGTATTTT
clone_size: once; d_call: .; v_call: TRBV25-1; j_call: TRBJ1-1; cdr3_aa: CASSEMGPIGTEAFF; cdr3_nt: TGTGCCAGCAGTGAAATGGGGCCGATTGGGACTGAAGCTTTCTTT
clone_size: .; d_call: TRBD1; v_call: TRBV7-3; j_call: TRBJ2-5; cdr3_aa: CASSWQGQALETQYF; cdr3_nt: TGTGCCAGCAGCTGGCAGGGACAGGCCCTGGAGACCCAGTACTTC
clone_size: .; d_call: .; v_call: TRBV9; j_call: TRBJ2-4; cdr3_aa: CASSVAATFANIQYF; cdr3_nt: TGTGCCAGCAGCGTAGCTGCGACATTCGCAAACATTCAGTACTTC
clone_size: medium-sized; d_call: .; v_call: TRBV18; j_call: TRBJ1-1; cdr3_aa: CASSPFSTGNTEAFF; cdr3_nt: TGTGCCAGCTCACCGTTTTCAACCGGGAACACTGAAGCTTTCTTT
clone_size: .; d_call: .; v_call: TRBV28; j_call: TRBJ2-3; cdr3_aa: CASSSNLPGSLADTQYF; cdr3_nt: TGTGCCAGCAGTTCTAATTTACCGGGGTCCTTGGCGGATACGCAGTATTTT
clone_size: .; d_call: TRBD1; v_call: TRBV7-2; j_call: TRBJ1-2; cdr3_aa: CASSAGTAFNYGYTF; cdr3_nt: TGTGCCAGCAGCGCCGGGACAGCGTTTAACTATGGCTACACCTTC
clone_size: .; d_call: .; v_call: TRBV18; j_call: TRBJ1-1; cdr3_aa: CASSGLGQGEAFF; cdr3_nt: TGTGCCAGCTCGGGATTAGGGCAGGGCGAAGCTTTCTTT